The 10 T cell receptor beta chains listed next were all sequenced from one sample in a study of blood T cell repertoires in COVID-19. Profiling relied on immunoSEQ multiplex PCR, and the TCRdb table lists in-frame clones only, not all of them. Among over 350,000 clones listed, around nine tenths were seen once. The specimen sequenced was PBMCs or T cells enriched from blood (not recorded which). These receptors came from a woman in her twenties or thirties with acute COVID-19.

For this clone: Additional DNA sequences in this sample encode the identical CDR3. V and J are TRBV9 and TRBJ2-5; no reliable D call. There are 11 residues in the CDR3. Per germline, CDR1 SGDLS and CDR2 YYNGEE. With 4 bases removed from V and 5 bases from J, the gap between germline ends came to 6 bases. Written as DNA, the CDR3 is TGTGCCAGCAGCCGTGGCGAGACCCAGTACTTC. The encoded protein is CASSRGETQYF.

The chain employs TRBV12-3 or TRBV12-4 and TRBJ1-1; 8 bases align to TRBD1. V shed 5 bases and J 9 bases; nucleotides not matched to a gene: 8. This CDR3 has 13 residues. The CDR3 protein is CASSPPDREQAFF. The CDR3 nucleotides are TGTGCCAGCAGTCCCCCGGACAGGGAACAAGCTTTCTTT.

The rearrangement joins TRBV24-1 to TRBJ1-1, with TRBD1 matching 11 bases. V lost 2 bases and J lost 8; bases outside the gene matches: 6. CDR1 and CDR2 from the germline V gene are KGHDR and SFDVKD. The length of the CDR3 is 15 residues. This CDR3 is CATSDSSDRGLEAFF. CDR3 coding DNA: TGTGCCACCAGTGATTCCTCGGACAGGGGGCTAGAAGCTTTCTTT.

About this clone: The sample holds other DNA sequences that translate to the same CDR3. The rearrangement links TRBV9 to TRBJ2-7; 8 nucleotides align to TRBD2. The CDR3 is 14 residues long. The germline gives CDR1 SGDLS, CDR2 YYNGEE. V lost 4 bases, J lost 2 bases, and 5 bases stayed unmatched. CDR3 region: CASSPSGGPYEQYF. CDR3 nucleotides: TGTGCCAGCAGCCCCTCGGGGGGGCCCTACGAGCAGTACTTC. Complete variable domain (other parts from reference TRBV9 and TRBJ2-7): DSGVTQTPKHLITATGQRVTLRCSPRSGDLSVYWYQQSLDQGLQFLIQYYNGEERAKGNILERFSAQQFPDLHSELNLSSLELGDSALYFCASSPSGGPYEQYFGPGTRLTVT.

This clone was detected only once. The CDR3, as DNA: TGTGCCAGCAGAAACCTCGGGACAGGCTATGGCTACACCTTC. Translated: CASRNLGTGYGYTF. The rearrangement links TRBV28 to TRBJ1-2, with 8 bases identical to TRBD1. The junction had 7 bases not matched to a gene; V was cut back by 6 bases and J by 4 bases. The CDR3 consists of 14 residues. Germline CDR1 reads MDHEN; CDR2 reads SYDVKM.

CDR3 sequence reads: CASSSTSSDEQFF. CDR3 nucleotide sequence: TGTGCCAGCAGCTCCACTAGCTCCGATGAGCAGTTCTTC. The chain carries TRBV11-3 and TRBJ2-1; possible D gene TRBD2, 6 bases. Per the germline V gene, CDR1 is SGHNT and CDR2 is YENEEA. The CDR3 is made up of 13 amino acids. The V gene lost 4 bases and the J gene lost 8 bases, with 12 bases spanning the gap.

The gene calls are TRBV7-6 and TRBJ2-5, with 11 bases matching TRBD2. The CDR3 loop spans 16 amino acids. V gave up 4 bases and J gave up 3 bases; unmatched junction bases: 7. From germline, CDR1 is SGHVS and CDR2 FNYEAQ. The CDR3 spells CASSSSLAGGKETQYF. The CDR3 nucleotides read TGTGCCAGCAGCTCCTCCCTAGCGGGGGGTAAAGAGACCCAGTACTTC.

V is TRBV27 and J is TRBJ1-3; TRBD1 agrees at 11 bases. In germline, CDR1 is MNHEY, CDR2 SMNVEV (reference sequence). The ends lost 6 bases at V and 2 bases at J; junction bases unmatched: 0. This CDR3 comprises 14 residues. CDR3 protein: CASRGQGAGNTIYF. CDR3 DNA: TGTGCCAGCAGGGGACAGGGGGCTGGAAACACCATATATTTT.

The V and J genes are TRBV5-1 and TRBJ2-4, with D possibly TRBD1 on 6 matching bases. This CDR3 region has 16 residues. The germline CDR1 and CDR2 sequences are SGHRS and YFSETQ. Trimming took 4 bases from V and 7 from J, leaving 21 bases between them. The CDR3 loop reads CASSPGHPSVGNIQYF. Here the CDR3 DNA reads TGCGCCAGCAGCCCGGGACATCCCTCAGTCGGGAACATTCAGTACTTC.

The gene calls are TRBV5-1 and TRBJ2-2, with D possibly being TRBD1 (5 bases). The CDR3 loop spans 14 amino acids. Germline-derived CDR1 and CDR2 are SGHRS and YFSETQ. V gave up 4 bases and J gave up 0 bases, with 7 bases separating them. The CDR3 is CASSPDTNTGELFF. CDR3 bases: TGCGCCAGCAGCCCGGACACGAACACCGGGGAGCTGTTTTTT.